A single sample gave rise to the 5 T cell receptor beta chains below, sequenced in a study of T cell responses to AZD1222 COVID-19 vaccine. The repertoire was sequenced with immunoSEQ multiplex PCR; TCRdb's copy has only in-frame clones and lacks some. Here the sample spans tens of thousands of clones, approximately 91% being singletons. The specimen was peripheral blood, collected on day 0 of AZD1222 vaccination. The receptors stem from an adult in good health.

The chain's CDR3 is CSVERQGRTGELFF. In nucleotides, the CDR3 is TGCAGCGTTGAGCGACAGGGCCGGACCGGGGAGCTGTTTTTT. The V and J genes are TRBV29-1 and TRBJ2-2, with 7 bases that match TRBD1. Germline loops: CDR1 SQVTM, CDR2 ANQGSEA. V lost 3 bases, J lost 5 bases, and 6 bases stayed unmatched. The CDR3 runs to 14 residues.

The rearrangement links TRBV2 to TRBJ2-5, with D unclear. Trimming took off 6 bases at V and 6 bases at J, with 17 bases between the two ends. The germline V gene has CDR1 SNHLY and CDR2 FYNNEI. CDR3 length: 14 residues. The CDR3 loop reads CASRVDPTAQTQYF. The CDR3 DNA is TGTGCCAGCAGAGTGGACCCCACGGCCCAGACCCAGTACTTC.

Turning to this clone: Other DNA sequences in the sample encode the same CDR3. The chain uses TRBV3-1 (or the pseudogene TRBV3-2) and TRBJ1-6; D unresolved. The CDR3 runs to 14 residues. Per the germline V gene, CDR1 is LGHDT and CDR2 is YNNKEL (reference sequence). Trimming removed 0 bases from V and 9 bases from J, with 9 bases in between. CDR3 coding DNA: TGTGCCAGCAGCCAAGAGGGCACCGGTTCACCCCTCCACTTT. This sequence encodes CASSQEGTGSPLHF.

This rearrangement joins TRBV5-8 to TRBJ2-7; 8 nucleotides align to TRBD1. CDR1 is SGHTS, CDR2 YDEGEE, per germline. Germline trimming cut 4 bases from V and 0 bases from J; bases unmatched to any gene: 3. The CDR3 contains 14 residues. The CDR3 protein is CASSPTGASYEQYF. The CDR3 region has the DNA TGTGCCAGCAGCCCGACAGGGGCCTCCTACGAGCAGTACTTC.

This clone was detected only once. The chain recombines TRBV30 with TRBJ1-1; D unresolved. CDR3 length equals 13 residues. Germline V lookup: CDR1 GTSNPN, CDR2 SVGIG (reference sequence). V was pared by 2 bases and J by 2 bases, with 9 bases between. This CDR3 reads CAWSKVGNTEAFF. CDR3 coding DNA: TGTGCCTGGAGTAAGGTGGGTAACACTGAAGCTTTCTTT.